The present entry profiles one T cell receptor (beta chain) with its context. Its matching antigen is unknown. This entry comes from a study of cytomegalovirus exposure and HLA in healthy donors. Study conclusions and caveats: It was taken for granted in presence/absence analyses that sequencing depth across donors was roughly uniform. In an earlier analysis, in under 700 donors, most V segments appeared productive either ~90% or ~30% of the time.

Germline loops: CDR1 SEHNR, CDR2 FQNEAQ (reference sequence). The CDR3 runs 13 residues. Trimming removed 5 bases from V and 4 bases from J, with 11 bases in between. With 60 Vbeta and 13 Jbeta primers, the PCR was carried out. Libraries were prepared by immunoSEQ multiplex PCR; TCRdb keeps only in-frame clonotypes and omits some of them. Listed are about 99,000 clones; around 3.5% falls within the top ten. Each donor was healthy, and each was a bone marrow donor. The material sequenced was PBMCs. The receptor was isolated from a man aged 35 to 55 in good health and CMV-seronegative. The gene calls are TRBV7-9 and TRBJ1-2; TRBD1 might be the D (6 bases). Written as DNA, the CDR3 is TGTGCCAGCAGCCCGGACAGTTCCTATGGCTACACCTTC. The encoded protein is CASSPDSSYGYTF.